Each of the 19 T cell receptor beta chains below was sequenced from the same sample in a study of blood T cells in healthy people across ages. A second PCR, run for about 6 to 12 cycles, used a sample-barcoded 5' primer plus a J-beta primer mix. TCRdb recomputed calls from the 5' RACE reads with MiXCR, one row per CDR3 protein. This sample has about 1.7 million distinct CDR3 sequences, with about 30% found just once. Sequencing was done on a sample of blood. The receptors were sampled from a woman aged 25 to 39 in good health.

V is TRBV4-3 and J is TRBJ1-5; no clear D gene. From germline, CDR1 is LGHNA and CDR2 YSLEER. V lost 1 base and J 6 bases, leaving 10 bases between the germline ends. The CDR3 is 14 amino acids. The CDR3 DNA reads TGCGCCAGCAGCCAAGGCTGGGGTGGTCAGCCCCAGCATTTT. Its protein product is CASSQGWGGQPQHF.

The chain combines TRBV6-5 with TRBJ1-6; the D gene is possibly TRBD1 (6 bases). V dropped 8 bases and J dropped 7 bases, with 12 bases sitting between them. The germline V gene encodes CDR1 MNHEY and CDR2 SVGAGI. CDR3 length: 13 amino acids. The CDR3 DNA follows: TGTGCCAGCCACAGGGTAGGGAATTCACCCCTCCACTTT. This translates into CASHRVGNSPLHF.

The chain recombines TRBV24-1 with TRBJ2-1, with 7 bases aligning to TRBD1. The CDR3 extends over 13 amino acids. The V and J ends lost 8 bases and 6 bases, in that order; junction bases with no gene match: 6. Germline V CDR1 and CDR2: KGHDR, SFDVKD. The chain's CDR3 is CATTDRAVNEQFF. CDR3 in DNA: TGTGCCACCACAGACAGGGCGGTCAATGAGCAGTTCTTC.

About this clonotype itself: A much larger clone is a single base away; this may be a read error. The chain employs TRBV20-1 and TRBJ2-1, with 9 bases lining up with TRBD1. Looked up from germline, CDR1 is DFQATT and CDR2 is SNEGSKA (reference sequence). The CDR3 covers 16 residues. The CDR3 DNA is TGCAGTGCCCAGGTCCCCTCCGGGACAGGGCAAAATGGGCAGTTCTTC. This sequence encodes CSAQVPSGTGQNGQFF.

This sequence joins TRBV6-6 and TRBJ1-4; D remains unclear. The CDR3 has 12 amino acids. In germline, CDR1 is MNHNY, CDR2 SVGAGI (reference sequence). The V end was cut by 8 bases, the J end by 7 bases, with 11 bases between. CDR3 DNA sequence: TGTGCCAGCTTTGGAGTGGGTGAAAAACTGTTTTTT. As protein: CASFGVGEKLFF.

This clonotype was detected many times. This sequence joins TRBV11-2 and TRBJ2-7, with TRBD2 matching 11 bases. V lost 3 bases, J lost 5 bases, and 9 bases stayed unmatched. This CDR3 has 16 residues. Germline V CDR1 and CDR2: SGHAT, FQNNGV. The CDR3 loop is CASSFILAGGPNEQYF. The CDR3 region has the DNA TGTGCCAGCAGCTTTATCTTAGCGGGAGGGCCCAACGAGCAGTACTTC. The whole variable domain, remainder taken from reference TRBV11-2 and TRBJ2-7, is EAGVAQSPRYKIIEKRQSVAFWCNPISGHATLYWYQQILGQGPKLLIQFQNNGVVDDSQLPKDRFSAERLKGVDSTLKIQPAKLEDSAVYLCASSFILAGGPNEQYFGPGTRLTVT.

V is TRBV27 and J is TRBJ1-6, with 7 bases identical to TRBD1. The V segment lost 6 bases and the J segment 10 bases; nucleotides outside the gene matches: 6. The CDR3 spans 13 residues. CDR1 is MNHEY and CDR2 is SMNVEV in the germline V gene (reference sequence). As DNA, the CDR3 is TGTGCCAGCAGACTAGGGGGCGGGTCACCCCTCCACTTT. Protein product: CASRLGGGSPLHF.

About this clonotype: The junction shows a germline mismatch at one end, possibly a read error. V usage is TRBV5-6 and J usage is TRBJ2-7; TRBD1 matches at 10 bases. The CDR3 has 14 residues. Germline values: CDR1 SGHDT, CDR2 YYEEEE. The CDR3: CASTLPGQGYEQYF. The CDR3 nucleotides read TGTGCCAGCACCTTGCCGGGACAGGGGTACGAGCAGTACTTC. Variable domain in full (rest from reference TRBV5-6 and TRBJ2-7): DAGVTQSPTHLIKTRGQQVTLRCSPKSGHDTVSWYQQALGQGPQFIFQYYEEEERQRGNFPDRFSGHQFPNYSSELNVNALLLGDSALYLCASTLPGQGYEQYFGPGTRLTVT.

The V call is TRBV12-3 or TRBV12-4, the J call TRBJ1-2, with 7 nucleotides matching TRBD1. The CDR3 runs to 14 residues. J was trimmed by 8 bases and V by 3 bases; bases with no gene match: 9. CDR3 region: CASSFAQGMGGYTF. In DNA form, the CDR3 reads TGTGCCAGCAGTTTCGCACAGGGGATGGGAGGCTACACCTTC.

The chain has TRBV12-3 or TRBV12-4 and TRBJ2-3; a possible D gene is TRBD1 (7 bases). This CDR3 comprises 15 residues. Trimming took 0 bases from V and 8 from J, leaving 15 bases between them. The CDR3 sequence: CASSLARGASGTQYF. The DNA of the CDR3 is TGTGCCAGCAGTTTAGCCAGGGGGGCCTCGGGTACGCAGTATTTT.

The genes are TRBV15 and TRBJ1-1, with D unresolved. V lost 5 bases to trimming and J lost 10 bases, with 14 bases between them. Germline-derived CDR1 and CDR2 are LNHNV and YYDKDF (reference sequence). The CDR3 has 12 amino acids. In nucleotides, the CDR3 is TGTGCCACCAGCCGGGCCCCCTCCGGAGCTTTCTTT. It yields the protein CATSRAPSGAFF.

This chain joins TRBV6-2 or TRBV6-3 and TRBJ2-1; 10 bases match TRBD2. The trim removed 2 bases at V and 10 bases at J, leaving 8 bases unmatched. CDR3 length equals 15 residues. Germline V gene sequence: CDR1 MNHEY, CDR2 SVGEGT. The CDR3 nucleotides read TGTGCCAGCAGTTACGGGGTAGCGGGGGGCAGAGAGCAGTTCTTC. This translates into CASSYGVAGGREQFF.

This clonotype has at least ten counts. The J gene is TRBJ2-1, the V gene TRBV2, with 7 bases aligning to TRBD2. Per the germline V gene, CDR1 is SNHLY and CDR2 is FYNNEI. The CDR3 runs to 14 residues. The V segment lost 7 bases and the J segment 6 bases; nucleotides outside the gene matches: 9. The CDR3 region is CASNPGLVGNEQFF. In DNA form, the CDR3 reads TGTGCCAGCAACCCAGGACTAGTAGGCAATGAGCAGTTCTTC.

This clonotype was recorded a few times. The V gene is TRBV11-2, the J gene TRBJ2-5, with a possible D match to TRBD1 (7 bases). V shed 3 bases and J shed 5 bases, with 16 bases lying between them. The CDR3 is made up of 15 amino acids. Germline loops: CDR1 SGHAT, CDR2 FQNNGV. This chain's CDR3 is CASSFGDSAGETQYF. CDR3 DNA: TGTGCCAGCAGCTTCGGGGACAGCGCGGGGGAGACCCAGTACTTC.

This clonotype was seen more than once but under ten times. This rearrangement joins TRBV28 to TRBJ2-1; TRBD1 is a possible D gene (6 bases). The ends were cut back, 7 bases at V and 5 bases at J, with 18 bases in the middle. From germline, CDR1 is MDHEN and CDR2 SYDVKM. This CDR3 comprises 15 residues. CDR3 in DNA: TGTGCCAGCATCAATCCCCAGGGGTGGGACAATGAGCAGTTCTTC. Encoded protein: CASINPQGWDNEQFF.

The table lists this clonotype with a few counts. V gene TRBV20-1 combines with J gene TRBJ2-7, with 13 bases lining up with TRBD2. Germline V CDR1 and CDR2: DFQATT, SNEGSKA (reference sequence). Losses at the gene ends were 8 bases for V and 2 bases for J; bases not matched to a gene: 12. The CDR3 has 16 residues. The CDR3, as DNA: TGCAGTTTGGCGGGGGGTACTAGCGGGAGGGCCTACGAGCAGTACTTC. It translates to CSLAGGTSGRAYEQYF.

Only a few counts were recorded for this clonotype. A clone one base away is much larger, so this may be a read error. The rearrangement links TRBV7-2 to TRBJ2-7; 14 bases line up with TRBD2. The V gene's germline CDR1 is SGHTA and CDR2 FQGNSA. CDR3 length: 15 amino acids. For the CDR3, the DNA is TGTGCCAGCAGCTTGACTAGCGGGAGGGCCTACGGGCAGTACTTC. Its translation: CASSLTSGRAYGQYF.

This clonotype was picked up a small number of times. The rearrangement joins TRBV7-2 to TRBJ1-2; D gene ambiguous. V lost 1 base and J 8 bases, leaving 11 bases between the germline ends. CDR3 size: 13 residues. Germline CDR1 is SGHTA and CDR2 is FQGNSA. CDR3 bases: TGTGCCAGCAGCTTAGGCCCAGGTACGGGCTACACCTTC. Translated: CASSLGPGTGYTF.

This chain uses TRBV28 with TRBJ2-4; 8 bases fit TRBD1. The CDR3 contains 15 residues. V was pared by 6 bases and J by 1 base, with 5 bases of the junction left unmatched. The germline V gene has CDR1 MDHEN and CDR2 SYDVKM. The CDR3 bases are TGTGCCAGCAGGCTGACAGGGGAGGCCAAAAACATTCAGTACTTC. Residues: CASRLTGEAKNIQYF.